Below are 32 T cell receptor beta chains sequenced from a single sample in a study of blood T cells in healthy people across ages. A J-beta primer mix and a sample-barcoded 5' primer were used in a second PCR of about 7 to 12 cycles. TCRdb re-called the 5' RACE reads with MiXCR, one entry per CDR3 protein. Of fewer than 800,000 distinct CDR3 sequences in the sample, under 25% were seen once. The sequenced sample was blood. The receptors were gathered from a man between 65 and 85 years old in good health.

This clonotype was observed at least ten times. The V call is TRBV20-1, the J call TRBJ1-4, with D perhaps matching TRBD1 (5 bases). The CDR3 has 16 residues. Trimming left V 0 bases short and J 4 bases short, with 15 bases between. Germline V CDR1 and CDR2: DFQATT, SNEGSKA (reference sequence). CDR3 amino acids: CSARDLVGEDNEKLFF. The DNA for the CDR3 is TGCAGTGCTAGAGATCTCGTAGGGGAAGATAATGAAAAACTGTTTTTT.

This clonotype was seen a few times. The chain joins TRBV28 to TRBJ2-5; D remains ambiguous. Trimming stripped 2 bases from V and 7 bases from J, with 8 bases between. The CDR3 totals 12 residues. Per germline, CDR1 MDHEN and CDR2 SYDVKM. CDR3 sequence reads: CASSLNRWTQYF. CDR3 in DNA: TGTGCCAGCAGTTTAAACCGGTGGACCCAGTACTTC.

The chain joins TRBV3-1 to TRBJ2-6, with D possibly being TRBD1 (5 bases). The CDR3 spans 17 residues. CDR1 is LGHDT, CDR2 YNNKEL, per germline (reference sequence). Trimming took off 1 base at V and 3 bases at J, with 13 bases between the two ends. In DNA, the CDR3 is TGTGCCAGCAGCCAAGTGTCAGGGATGGGTGGGGCCAACGTCCTGACTTTC. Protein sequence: CASSQVSGMGGANVLTF.

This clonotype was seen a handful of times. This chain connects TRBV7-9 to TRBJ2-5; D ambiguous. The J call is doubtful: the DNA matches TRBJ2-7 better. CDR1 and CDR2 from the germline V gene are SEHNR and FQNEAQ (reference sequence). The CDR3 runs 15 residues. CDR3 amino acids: CASSTPPVSSYEQYF. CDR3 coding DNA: TGTGCCAGCAGCACTCCCCCCGTTAGCTCCTACGAGCAGTACTTC.

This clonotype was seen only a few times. The CDR3 nucleotides read TGCAGTGCTCGTAGGACTAGCGGGAGAACAGATACGCAGTATTTT. Residues: CSARRTSGRTDTQYF. The chain recombines TRBV20-1 with TRBJ2-3, with TRBD2 matching 13 bases. The CDR3 loop spans 15 amino acids. The junction had 5 bases not matched to a gene; V was cut back by 5 bases and J by 3 bases. Germline V gene sequence: CDR1 DFQATT, CDR2 SNEGSKA (reference sequence).

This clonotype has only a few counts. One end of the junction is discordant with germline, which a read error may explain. The CDR3 DNA is TGTGCCAGCTCTCAGGGTAGCGATCAGCCCCAGCATTTT. Its translation is CASSQGSDQPQHF. The chain employs TRBV6-6 and TRBJ1-5; possibly TRBD1 for D (5 bases). There are 13 residues in the CDR3. CDR1 is MNHNY, CDR2 SVGAGI, per germline (reference sequence).

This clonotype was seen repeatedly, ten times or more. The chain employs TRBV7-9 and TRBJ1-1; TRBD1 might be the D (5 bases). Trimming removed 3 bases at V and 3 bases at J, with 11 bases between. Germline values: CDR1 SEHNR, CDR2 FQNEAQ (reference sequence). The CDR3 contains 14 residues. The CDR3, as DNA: TGTGCCAGCAGCTTCGAGGGGAGGGACACTGAAGCTTTCTTT. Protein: CASSFEGRDTEAFF.

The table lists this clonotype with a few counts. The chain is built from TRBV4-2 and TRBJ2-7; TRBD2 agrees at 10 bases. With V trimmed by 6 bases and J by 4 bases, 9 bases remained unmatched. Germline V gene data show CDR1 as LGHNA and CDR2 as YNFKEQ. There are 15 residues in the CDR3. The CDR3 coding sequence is TGTGCCAGCAGGTCGGAGCGGGAGGGAAAATACGAGCAGTACTTC. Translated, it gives CASRSEREGKYEQYF.

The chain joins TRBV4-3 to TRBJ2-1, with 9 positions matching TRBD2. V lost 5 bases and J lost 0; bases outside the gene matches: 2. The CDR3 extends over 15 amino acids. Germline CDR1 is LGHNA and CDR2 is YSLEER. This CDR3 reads CASSAGGISYNEQFF. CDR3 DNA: TGCGCCAGCAGCGCGGGAGGGATCTCCTACAATGAGCAGTTCTTC.

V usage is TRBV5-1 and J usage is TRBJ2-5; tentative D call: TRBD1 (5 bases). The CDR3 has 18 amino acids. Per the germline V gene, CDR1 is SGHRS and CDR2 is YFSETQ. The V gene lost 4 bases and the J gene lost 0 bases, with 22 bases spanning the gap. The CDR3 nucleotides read TGCGCCAGCAGCAGCCTTCTAACAGGTCCTCGATACCAAGAGACCCAGTACTTC. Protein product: CASSSLLTGPRYQETQYF.

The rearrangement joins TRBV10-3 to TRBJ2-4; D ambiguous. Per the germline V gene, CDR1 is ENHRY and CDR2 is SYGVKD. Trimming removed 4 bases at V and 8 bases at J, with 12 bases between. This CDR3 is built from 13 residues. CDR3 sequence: CAISAATEDIQYF. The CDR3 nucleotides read TGTGCCATCAGTGCCGCTACAGAGGACATTCAGTACTTC.

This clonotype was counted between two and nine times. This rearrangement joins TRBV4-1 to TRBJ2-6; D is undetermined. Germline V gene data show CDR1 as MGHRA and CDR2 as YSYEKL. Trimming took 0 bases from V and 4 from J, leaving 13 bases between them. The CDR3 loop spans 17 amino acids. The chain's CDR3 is CASSQDEIIPGANVLTF. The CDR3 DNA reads TGCGCCAGCAGCCAAGATGAAATCATACCCGGGGCCAACGTCCTGACTTTC.

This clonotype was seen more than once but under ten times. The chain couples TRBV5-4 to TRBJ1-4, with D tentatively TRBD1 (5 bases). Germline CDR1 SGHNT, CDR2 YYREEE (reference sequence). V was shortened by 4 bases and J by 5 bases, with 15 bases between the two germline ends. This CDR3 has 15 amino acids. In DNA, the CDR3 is TGTGCCAGCAGCAGTGGGGTCAGGGAAAATGAAAAACTGTTTTTT. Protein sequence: CASSSGVRENEKLFF.

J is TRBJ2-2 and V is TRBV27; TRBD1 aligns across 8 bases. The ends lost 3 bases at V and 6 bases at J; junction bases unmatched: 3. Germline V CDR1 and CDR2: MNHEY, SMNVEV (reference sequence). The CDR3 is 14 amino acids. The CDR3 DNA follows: TGTGCCAGCAGTTTGGGGACAGGCCCCGGGGAGCTGTTTTTT. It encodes CASSLGTGPGELFF.

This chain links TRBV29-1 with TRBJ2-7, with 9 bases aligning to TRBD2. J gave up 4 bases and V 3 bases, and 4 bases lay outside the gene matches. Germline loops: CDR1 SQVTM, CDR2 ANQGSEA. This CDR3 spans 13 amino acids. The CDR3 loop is CSVDLAGRYEQYF. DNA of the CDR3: TGCAGCGTTGACCTAGCGGGAAGGTACGAGCAGTACTTC.

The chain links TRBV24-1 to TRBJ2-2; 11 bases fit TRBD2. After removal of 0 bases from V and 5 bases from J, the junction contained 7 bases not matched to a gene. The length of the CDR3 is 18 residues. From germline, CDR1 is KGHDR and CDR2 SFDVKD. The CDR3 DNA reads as TGTGCCACCAGTGATTTGTTAGCGGGAGGGCGTGGTACCGGGGAGCTGTTTTTT. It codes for CATSDLLAGGRGTGELFF.

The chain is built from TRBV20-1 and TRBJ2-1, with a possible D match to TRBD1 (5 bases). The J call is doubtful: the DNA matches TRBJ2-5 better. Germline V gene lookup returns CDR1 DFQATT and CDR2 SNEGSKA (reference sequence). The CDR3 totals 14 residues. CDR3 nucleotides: TGCAGTGCTAGTGGGGCAGGGCTTCAAGAGACCCAGTACTTC. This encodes CSASGAGLQETQYF.

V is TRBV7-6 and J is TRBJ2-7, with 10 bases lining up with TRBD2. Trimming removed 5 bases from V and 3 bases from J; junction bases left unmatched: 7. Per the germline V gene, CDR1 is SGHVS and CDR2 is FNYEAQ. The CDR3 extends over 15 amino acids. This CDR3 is CASSQPLAGNYEQYF. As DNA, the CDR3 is TGTGCCAGCAGCCAACCACTAGCGGGAAACTACGAGCAGTACTTC.

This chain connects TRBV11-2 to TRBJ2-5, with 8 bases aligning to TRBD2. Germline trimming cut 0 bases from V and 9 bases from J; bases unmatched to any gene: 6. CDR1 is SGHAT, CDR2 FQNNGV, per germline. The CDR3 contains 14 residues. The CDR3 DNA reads TGTGCCAGCAGCTTAGAGCCTAGCGGGCGGGCCCAGTACTTC. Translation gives CASSLEPSGRAQYF.

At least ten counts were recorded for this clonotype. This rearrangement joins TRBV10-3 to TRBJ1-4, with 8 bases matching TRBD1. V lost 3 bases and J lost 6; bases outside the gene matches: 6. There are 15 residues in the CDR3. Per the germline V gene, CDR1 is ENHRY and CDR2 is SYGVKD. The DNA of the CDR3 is TGTGCCATCAGTGAAATACAGGGGGGAGATGAAAAACTGTTTTTT. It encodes CAISEIQGGDEKLFF.

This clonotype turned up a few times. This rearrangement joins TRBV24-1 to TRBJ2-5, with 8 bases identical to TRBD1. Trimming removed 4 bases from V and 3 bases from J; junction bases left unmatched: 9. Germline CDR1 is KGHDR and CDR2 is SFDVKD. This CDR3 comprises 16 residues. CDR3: CATSDRQGLWEETQYF. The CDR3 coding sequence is TGTGCCACCAGTGACCGACAGGGGTTATGGGAAGAGACCCAGTACTTC.

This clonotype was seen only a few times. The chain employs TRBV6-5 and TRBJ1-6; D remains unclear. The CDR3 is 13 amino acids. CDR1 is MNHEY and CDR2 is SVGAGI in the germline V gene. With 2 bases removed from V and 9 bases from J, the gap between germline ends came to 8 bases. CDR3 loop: CASSYIRASPLHF. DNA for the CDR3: TGTGCCAGCAGTTACATCCGGGCTTCACCCCTCCACTTT.

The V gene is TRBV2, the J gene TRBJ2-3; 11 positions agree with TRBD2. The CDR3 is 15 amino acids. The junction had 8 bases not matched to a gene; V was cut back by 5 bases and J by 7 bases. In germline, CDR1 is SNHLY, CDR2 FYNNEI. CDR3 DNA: TGTGCCAGCAGTACTAGCGGGAGTGAGGCGAATACGCAGTATTTT. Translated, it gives CASSTSGSEANTQYF.

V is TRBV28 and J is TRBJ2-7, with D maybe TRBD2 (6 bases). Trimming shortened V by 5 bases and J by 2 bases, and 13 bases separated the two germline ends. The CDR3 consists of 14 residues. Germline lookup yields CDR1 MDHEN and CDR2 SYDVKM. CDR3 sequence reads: CASSDSGTPYEQYF. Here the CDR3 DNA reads TGTGCCAGCAGTGATAGCGGAACCCCCTACGAGCAGTACTTC.

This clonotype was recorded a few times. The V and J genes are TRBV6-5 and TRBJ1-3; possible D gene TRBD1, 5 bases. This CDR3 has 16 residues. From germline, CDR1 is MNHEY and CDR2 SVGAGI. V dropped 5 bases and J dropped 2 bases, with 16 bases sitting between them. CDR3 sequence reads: CASSLTRQFPGNTIYF. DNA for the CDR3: TGTGCCAGCAGTCTGACTCGACAGTTCCCTGGAAACACCATATATTTT.

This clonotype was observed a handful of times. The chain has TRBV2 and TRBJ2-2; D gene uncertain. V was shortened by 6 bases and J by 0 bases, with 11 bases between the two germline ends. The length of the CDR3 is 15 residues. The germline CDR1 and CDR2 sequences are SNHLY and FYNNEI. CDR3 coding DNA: TGTGCCAGCAGGGTTACTTCCTCGAACACCGGGGAGCTGTTTTTT. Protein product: CASRVTSSNTGELFF.

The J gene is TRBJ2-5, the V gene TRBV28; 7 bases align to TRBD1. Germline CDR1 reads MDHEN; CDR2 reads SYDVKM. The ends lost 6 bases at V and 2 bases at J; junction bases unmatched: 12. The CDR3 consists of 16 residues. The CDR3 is CASSRTGLGVQETQYF. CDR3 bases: TGTGCCAGCAGCCGGACAGGACTGGGGGTACAAGAGACCCAGTACTTC.

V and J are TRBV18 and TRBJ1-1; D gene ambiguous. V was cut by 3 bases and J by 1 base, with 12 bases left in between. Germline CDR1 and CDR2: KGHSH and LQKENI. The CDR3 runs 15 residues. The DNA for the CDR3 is TGTGCCAGCTCACCGCCACACACCAGGAACACTGAAGCTTTCTTT. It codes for CASSPPHTRNTEAFF.

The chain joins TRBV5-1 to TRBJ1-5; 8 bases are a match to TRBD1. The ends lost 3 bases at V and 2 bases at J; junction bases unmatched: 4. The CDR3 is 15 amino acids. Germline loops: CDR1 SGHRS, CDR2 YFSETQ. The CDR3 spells CASSSTGAGNQPQHF. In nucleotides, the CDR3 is TGCGCCAGCAGCTCGACAGGGGCGGGCAATCAGCCCCAGCATTTT.

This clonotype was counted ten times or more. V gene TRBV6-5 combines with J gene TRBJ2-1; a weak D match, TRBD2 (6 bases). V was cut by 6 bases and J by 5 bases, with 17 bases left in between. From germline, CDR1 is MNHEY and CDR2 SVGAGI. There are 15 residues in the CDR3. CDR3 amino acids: CASSRYGSSNNEQFF. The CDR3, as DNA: TGTGCCAGCAGCCGCTACGGGAGTTCTAACAATGAGCAGTTCTTC.

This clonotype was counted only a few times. CDR3 DNA: TGTGCCAGCAGCATACTCGCCGGGACAGTCTATGGCTACACCTTC. This codes for CASSILAGTVYGYTF. V usage is TRBV7-9 and J usage is TRBJ1-2, with 7 bases lining up with TRBD1. CDR3 length: 15 residues. The germline CDR1 and CDR2 sequences are SEHNR and FQNEAQ (reference sequence). The V segment lost 5 bases and the J segment 4 bases; nucleotides outside the gene matches: 10.

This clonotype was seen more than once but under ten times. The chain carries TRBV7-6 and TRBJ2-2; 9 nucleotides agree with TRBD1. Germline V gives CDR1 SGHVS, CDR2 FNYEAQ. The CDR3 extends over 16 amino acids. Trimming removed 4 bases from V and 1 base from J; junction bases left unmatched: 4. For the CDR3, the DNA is TGTGCCAGCAGCTGGGGGACAGGGAAGAACACCGGGGAGCTGTTTTTT. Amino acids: CASSWGTGKNTGELFF.